This T cell receptor (beta chain) was identified during a study of monozygotic twins with inflammatory bowel disease. For this clonotype: Its antigen remains unidentified.

Points from the study as a whole: Healthy co-twins exceeded IBD patients in TCRbeta diversity as measured by inverse Simpson.

No DNA is given; TCRdb re-called the 5' RACE reads and lists each CDR3 protein once. The sample table includes more than 300,000 distinct CDR3 sequences. Source material: blood. This receptor was identified in a human donor with ulcerative colitis or Crohn's disease, or a healthy co-twin of an affected twin (not recorded which).

CDR3 region: CASSTRQDRQPQHF. The chain combines TRBV19 with TRBJ1-5; TCRdb's D call of TRBD1 is untestable without DNA. From germline, CDR1 is LNHDA and CDR2 SQIVND (reference sequence). CDR3 length equals 14 residues.